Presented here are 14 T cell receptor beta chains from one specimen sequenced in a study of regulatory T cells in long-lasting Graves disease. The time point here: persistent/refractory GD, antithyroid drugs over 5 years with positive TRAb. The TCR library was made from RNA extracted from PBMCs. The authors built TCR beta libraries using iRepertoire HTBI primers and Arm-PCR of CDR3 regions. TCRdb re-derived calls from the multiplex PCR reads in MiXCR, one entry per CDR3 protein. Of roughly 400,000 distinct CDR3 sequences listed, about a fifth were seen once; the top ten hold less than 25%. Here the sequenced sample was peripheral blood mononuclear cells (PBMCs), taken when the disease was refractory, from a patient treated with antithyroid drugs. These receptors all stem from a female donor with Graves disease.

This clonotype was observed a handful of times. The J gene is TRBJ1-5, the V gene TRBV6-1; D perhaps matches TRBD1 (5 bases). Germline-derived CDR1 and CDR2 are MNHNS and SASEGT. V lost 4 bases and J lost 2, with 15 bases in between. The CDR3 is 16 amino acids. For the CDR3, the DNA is TGTGCCAGCAGTGGCCAGGGAAGGCTTGGCAATCAGCCCCAGCATTTT. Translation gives CASSGQGRLGNQPQHF.

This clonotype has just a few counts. The CDR3 DNA is TGTGCCAGCTCCCCCGGGACAGGCCGGTCTGGTCAGCCCCAGCATTTT. It is translated as CASSPGTGRSGQPQHF. The rearrangement joins TRBV18 to TRBJ1-5; 8 positions match TRBD1. Germline V CDR1 and CDR2: KGHSH, LQKENI. The V gene end was trimmed by 6 bases and the J gene end by 6 bases; junction bases not matched to a gene: 13. The CDR3 consists of 16 residues. The full variable domain, in which reference TRBV18 and TRBJ1-5 provide the parts outside the CDR3, is NAGVMQNPRHLVRRRGQEARLRCSPMKGHSHVYWYRQLPEEGLKFMVYLQKENIIDESGMPKERFSAEFPKEGPSILRIQQVVRGDSAAYFCASSPGTGRSGQPQHFGDGTRLSIL.

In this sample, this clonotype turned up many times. CDR3 amino acids: CASSPGRRRGIYGYTF. The CDR3, as DNA: TGTGCCAGCAGTCCCGGGAGGAGGAGGGGGATCTATGGCTACACCTTC. This chain uses TRBV28 with TRBJ1-2; D is perhaps TRBD1 (6 bases). The ends were cut back, 5 bases at V and 4 bases at J, with 20 bases in the middle. This CDR3 spans 16 amino acids. Germline CDR1 is MDHEN and CDR2 is SYDVKM.

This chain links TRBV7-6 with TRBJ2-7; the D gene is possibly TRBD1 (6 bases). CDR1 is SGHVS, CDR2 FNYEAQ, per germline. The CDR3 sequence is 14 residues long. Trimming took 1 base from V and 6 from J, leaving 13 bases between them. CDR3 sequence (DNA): TGTGCCAGCAGCTTAGAGGGGGATTTCGGCGAGCAGTACTTC. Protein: CASSLEGDFGEQYF.

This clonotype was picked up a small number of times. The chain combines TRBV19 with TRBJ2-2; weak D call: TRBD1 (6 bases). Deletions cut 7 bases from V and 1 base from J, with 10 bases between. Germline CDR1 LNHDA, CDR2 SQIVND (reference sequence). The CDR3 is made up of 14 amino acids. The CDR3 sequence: CASTTGQNTGELFF. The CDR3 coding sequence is TGTGCCAGTACCACGGGACAGAACACCGGGGAGCTGTTTTTT.

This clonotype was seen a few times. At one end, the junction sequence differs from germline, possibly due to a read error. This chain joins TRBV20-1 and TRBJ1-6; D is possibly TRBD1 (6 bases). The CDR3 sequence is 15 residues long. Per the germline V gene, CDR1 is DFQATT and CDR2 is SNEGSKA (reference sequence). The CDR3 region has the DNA TGCAGTGCTAGGGACAGCAGCTCCTATAATTTACCCCTCCACTTT. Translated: CSARDSSSYNLPLHF.

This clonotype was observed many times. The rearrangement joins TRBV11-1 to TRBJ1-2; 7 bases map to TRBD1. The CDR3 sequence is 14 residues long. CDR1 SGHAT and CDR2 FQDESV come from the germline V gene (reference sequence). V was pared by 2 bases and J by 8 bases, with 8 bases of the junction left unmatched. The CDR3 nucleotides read TGTGCCAGCAGCTTAAGACAGGGTGCTGACGGCTACACCTTC. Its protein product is CASSLRQGADGYTF.

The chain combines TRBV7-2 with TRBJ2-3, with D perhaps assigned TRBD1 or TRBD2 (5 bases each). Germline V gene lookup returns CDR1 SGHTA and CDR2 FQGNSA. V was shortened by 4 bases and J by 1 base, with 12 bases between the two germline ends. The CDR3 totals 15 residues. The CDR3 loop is CASSYRRGGTDTQYF. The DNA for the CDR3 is TGTGCCAGCAGCTACCGGAGAGGGGGCACAGATACGCAGTATTTT.

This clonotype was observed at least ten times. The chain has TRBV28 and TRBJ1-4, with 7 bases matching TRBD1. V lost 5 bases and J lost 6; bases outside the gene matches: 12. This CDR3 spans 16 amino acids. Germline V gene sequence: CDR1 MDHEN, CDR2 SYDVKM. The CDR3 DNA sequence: TGTGCCAGCAGTACTGAATACGACAGGGCTCATGAAAAACTGTTTTTT. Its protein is CASSTEYDRAHEKLFF. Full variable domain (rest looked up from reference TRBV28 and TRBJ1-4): DVKVTQSSRYLVKRTGEKVFLECVQDMDHENMFWYRQDPGLGLRLIYFSYDVKMKEKGDIPEGYSVSREKKERFSLILESASTNQTSMYLCASSTEYDRAHEKLFFGSGTQLSVL.

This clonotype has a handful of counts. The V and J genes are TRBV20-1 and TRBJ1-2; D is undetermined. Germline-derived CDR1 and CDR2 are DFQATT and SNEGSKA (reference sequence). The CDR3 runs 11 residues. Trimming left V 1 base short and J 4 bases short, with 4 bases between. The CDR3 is CSARGSYGYTF. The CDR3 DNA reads TGCAGTGCTAGAGGCAGCTATGGCTACACCTTC.

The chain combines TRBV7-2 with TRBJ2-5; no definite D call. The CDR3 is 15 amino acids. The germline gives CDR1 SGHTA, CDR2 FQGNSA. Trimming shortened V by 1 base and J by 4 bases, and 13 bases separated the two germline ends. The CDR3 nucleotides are TGTGCCAGCAGCTTAGTCGGCGGCGGTGGAGAGACCCAGTACTTC. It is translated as CASSLVGGGGETQYF.

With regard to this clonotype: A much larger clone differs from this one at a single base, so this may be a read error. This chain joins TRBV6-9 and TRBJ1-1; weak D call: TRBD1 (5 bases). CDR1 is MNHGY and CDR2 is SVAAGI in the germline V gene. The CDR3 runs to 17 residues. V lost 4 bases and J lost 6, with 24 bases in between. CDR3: CASSCSSGQGGTPEAFF. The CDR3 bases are TGTGCCAGCAGTTGCTCGTCAGGGCAGGGTGGGACCCCTGAAGCTTTCTTT.

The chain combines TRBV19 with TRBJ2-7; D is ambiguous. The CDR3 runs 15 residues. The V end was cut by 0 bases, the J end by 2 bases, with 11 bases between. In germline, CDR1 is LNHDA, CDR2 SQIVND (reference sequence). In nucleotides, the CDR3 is TGTGCCAGTAGTATAGATTCCCTCGGAACCTACGAGCAGTACTTC. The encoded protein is CASSIDSLGTYEQYF.

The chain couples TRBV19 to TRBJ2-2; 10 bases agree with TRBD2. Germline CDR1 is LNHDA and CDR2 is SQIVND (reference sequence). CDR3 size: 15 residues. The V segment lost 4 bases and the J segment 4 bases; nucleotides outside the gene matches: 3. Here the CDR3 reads CASSRVAGGTGELFF. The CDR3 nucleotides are TGTGCCAGTAGTAGGGTAGCGGGAGGCACCGGGGAGCTGTTTTTT.